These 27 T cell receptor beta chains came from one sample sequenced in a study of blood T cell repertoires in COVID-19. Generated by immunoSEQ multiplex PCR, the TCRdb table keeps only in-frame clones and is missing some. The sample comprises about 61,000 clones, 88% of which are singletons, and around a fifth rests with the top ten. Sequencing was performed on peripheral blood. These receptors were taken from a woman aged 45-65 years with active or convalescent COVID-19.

The CDR3 DNA is TGTGCCACCAGTGATTCCAGACAGGGGAACACCGGGGAGCTGTTTTTT. Its protein is CATSDSRQGNTGELFF. The chain joins TRBV24-1 to TRBJ2-2, with 7 bases identical to TRBD1. This CDR3 spans 16 amino acids. Germline V gene sequence: CDR1 KGHDR, CDR2 SFDVKD. The ends lost 2 bases at V and 1 base at J; junction bases unmatched: 3.

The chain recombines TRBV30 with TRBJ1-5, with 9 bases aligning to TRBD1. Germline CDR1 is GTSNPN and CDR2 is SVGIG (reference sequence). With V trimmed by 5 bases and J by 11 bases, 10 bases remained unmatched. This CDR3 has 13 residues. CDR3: CAWGGQGKTAQHF. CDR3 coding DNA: TGTGCCTGGGGGGGACAGGGCAAAACGGCCCAGCATTTT.

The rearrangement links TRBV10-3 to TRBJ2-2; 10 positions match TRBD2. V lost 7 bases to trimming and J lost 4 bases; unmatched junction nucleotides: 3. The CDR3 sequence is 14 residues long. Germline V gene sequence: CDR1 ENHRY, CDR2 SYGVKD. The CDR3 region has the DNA TGTGCCATCAAACGGACTAGCGGCACCGGGGAGCTGTTTTTT. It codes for CAIKRTSGTGELFF.

The CDR3 bases are TGTGCCAGCAGTGAAAGCCGGGAAGTCGTTAGTGAGCAGTTCTTC. Encoded protein: CASSESREVVSEQFF. The V and J genes are TRBV2 and TRBJ2-1, with D perhaps TRBD2 (5 bases). The germline V and J ends were trimmed by 2 bases and 9 bases, with 17 bases remaining between them. This CDR3 has 15 residues. The V gene's germline CDR1 is SNHLY and CDR2 FYNNEI.

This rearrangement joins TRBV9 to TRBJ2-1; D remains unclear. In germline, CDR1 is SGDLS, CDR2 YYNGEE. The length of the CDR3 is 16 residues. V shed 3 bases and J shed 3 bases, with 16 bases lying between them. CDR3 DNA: TGTGCCAGCAGCGGTCTATTGGGCAGTGGCTACAATGAGCAGTTCTTC. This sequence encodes CASSGLLGSGYNEQFF.

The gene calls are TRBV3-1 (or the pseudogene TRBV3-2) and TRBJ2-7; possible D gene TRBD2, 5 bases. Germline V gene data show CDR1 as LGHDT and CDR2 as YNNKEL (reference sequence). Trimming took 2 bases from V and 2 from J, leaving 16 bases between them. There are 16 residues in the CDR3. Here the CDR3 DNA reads TGTGCCAGCAGCCAAAATCTAGCTTCGGTGGCCTACGAGCAGTACTTC. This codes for CASSQNLASVAYEQYF.

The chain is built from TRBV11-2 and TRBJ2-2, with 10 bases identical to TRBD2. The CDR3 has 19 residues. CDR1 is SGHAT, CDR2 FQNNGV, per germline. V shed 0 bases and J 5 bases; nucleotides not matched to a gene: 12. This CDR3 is CASSLEGRRLAGETGELFF. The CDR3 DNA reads TGTGCCAGCAGCTTAGAAGGCCGGAGGCTAGCGGGAGAAACCGGGGAGCTGTTTTTT.

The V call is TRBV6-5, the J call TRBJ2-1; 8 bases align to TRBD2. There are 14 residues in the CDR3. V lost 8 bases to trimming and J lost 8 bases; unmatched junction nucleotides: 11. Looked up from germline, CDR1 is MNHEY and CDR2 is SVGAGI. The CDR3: CASREREMLDEQFF. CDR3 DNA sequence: TGTGCCAGCCGGGAGCGGGAGATGTTGGATGAGCAGTTCTTC.

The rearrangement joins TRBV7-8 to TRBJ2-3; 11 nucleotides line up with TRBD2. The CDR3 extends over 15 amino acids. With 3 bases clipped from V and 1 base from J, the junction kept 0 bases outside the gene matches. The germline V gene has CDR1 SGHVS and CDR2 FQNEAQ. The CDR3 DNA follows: TGTGCCAGCAGCTTTAGCGGGAGGGGCACAGATACGCAGTATTTT. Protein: CASSFSGRGTDTQYF.

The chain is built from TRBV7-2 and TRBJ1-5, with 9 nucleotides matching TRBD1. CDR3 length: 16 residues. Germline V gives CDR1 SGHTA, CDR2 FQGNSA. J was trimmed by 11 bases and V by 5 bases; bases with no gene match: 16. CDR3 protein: CASSPAPGQGGGAQHF. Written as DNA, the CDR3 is TGTGCCAGCAGCCCAGCCCCGGGACAGGGTGGAGGGGCCCAGCATTTT.

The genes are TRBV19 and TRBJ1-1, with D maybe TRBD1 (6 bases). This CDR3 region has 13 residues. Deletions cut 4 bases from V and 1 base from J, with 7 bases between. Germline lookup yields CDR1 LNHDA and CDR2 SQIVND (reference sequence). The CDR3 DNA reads TGTGCCAGTAGTACAGGGGAGAACACTGAAGCTTTCTTT. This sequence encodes CASSTGENTEAFF.

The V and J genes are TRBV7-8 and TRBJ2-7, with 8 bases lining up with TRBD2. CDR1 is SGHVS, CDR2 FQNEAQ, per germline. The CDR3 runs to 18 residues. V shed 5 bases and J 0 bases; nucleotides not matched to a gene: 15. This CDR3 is CASSPRAGGRLSSYEQYF. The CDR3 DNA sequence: TGTGCCAGCAGCCCCCGCGCGGGAGGACGGCTGAGCTCCTACGAGCAGTACTTC.

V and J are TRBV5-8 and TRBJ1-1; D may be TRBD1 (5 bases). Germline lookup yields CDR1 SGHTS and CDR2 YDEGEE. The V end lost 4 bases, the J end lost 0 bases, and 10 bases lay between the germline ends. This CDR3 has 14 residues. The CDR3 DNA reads TGTGCCAGCAGCCTTGACAGCATGAACACTGAAGCTTTCTTT. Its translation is CASSLDSMNTEAFF.

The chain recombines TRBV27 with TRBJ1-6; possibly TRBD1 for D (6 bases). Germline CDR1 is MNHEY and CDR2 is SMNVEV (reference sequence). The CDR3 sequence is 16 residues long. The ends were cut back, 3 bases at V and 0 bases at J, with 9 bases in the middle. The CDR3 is CASSFTGSSYNSPLHF. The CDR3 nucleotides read TGTGCCAGCAGTTTCACAGGGAGCTCCTATAATTCACCCCTCCACTTT.

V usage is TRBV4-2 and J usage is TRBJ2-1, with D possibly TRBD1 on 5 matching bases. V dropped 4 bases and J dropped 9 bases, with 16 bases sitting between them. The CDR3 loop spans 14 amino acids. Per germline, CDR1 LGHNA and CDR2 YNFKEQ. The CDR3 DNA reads TGTGCCAGCAGCCCTAGAGGACCCACAGGTGAGCAGTTCTTC. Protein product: CASSPRGPTGEQFF.

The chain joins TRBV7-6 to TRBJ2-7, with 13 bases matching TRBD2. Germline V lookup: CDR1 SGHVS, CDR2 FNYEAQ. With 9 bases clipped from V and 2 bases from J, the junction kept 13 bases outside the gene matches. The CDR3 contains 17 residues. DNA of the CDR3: TGTGCCAGAGAGGGGTTTTTGGGACTAGCGGGACCCTACGAGCAGTACTTC. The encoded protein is CAREGFLGLAGPYEQYF.

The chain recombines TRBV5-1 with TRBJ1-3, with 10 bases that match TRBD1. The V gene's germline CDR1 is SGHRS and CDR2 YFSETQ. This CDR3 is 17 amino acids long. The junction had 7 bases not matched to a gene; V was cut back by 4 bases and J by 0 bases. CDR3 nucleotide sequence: TGCGCCAGCAGCCCGCTGACAGGGGGCTCCTCTGGAAACACCATATATTTT. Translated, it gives CASSPLTGGSSGNTIYF.

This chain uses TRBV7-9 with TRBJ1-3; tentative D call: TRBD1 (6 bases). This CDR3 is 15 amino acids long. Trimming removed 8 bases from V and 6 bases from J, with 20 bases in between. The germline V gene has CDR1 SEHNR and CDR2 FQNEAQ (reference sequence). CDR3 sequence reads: CASSQGPARVNTIYF. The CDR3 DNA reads TGTGCCAGCTCCCAGGGGCCGGCCAGAGTAAACACCATATATTTT.

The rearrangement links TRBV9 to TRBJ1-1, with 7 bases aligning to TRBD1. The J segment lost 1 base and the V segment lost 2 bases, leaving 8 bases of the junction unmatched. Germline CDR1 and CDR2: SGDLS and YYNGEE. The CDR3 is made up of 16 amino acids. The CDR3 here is CASSVDKGAGNTEAFF. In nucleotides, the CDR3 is TGTGCCAGCAGCGTGGATAAGGGGGCTGGGAACACTGAAGCTTTCTTT.

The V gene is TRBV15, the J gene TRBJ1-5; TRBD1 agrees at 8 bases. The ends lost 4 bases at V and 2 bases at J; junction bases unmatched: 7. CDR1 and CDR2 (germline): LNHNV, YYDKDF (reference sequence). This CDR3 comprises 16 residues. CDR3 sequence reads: CATSNSTGDRNQPQHF. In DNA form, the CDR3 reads TGTGCCACCAGCAACTCGACAGGGGACCGCAATCAGCCCCAGCATTTT.

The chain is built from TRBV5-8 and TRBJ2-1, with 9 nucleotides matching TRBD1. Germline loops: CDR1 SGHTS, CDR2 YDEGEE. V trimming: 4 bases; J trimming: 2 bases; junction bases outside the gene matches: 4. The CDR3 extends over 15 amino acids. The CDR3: CASSGGQGTYNEQFF. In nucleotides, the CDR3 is TGTGCCAGCAGCGGCGGACAGGGGACCTACAATGAGCAGTTCTTC.

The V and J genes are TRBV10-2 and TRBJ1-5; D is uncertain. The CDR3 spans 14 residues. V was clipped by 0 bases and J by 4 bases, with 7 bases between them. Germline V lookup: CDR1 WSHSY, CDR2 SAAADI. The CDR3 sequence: CASSESARNQPQHF. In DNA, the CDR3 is TGCGCCAGCAGTGAGTCGGCAAGAAATCAGCCCCAGCATTTT.

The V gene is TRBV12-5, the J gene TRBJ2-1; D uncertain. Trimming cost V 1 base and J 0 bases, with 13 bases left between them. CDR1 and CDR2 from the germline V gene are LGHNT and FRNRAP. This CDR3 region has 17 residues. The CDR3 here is CASGLDARFSSYNEQFF. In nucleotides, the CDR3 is TGTGCTAGTGGTTTGGATGCTAGGTTCAGCTCCTACAATGAGCAGTTCTTC.

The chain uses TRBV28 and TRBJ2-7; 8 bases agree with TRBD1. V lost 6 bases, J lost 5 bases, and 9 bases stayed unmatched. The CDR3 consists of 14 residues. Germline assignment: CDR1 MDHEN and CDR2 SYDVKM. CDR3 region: CASRAAGQVNEQYF. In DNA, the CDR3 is TGTGCCAGCAGGGCGGCGGGACAGGTCAACGAGCAGTACTTC.

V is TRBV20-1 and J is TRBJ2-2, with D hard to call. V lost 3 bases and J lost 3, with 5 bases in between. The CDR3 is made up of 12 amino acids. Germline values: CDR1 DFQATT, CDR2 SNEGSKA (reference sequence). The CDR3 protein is CSASGDTGELFF. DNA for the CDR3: TGCAGTGCTAGTGGCGACACCGGGGAGCTGTTTTTT.

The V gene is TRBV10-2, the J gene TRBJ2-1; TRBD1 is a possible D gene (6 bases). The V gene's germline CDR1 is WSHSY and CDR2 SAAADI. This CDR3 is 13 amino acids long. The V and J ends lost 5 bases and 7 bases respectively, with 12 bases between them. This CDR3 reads CASSLDRLNEQFF. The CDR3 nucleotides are TGCGCCAGCAGTCTCGACAGGCTTAATGAGCAGTTCTTC.

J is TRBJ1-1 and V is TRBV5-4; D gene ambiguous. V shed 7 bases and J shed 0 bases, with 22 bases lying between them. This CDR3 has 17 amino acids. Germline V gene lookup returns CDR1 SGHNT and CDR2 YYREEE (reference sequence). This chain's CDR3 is CASALSNLGRLNTEAFF. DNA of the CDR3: TGTGCCAGCGCTCTTTCGAATTTGGGGAGATTGAACACTGAAGCTTTCTTT. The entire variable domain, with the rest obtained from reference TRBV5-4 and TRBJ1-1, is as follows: ETGVTQSPTHLIKTRGQQVTLRCSSQSGHNTVSWYQQALGQGPQFIFQYYREEENGRGNFPPRFSGLQFPNYSSELNVNALELDDSALYLCASALSNLGRLNTEAFFGQGTRLTVV.